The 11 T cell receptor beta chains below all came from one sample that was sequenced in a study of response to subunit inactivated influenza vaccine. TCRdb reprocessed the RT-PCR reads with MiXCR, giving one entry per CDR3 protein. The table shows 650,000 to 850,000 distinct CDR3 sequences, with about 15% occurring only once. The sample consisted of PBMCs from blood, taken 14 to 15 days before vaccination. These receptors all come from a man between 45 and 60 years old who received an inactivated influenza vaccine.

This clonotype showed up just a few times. CDR3 in DNA: TGTGCCAGCAGCTTAGTCGTATGGGACTCCGACTACGAGCAGTACTTC. Translated: CASSLVVWDSDYEQYF. The rearrangement joins TRBV7-2 to TRBJ2-7, with D possibly matching TRBD2 (6 bases). Germline V CDR1 and CDR2: SGHTA, FQGNSA. This CDR3 is 16 amino acids long. Trimming took 1 base from V and 3 from J, leaving 16 bases between them.

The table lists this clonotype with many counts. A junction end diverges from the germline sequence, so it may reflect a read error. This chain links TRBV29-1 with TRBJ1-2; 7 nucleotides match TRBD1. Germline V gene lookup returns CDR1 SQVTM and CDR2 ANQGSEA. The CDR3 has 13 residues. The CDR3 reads CSVEGTVGNGYTF. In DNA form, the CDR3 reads TGCAGCGTCGAAGGGACAGTAGGAAATGGCTACACCTTC.

The CDR3 bases are TGTGCCAGTCTACCCGGGACAGGGGGCTACAATGAGCAGTTCTTC. Amino acids: CASLPGTGGYNEQFF. The chain is built from TRBV18 and TRBJ2-1; 11 bases fit TRBD1. Germline-derived CDR1 and CDR2 are KGHSH and LQKENI. V shed 9 bases, J shed 3 bases, and the junction held 7 bases outside the gene matches. This CDR3 has 15 residues.

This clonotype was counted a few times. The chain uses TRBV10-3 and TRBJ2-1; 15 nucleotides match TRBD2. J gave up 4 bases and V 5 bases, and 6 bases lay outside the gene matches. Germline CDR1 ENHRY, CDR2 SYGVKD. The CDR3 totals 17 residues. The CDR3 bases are TGTGCCATCAGTCCCGGGACTAGCGGGGGGATTTACAATGAGCAGTTCTTC. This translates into CAISPGTSGGIYNEQFF.

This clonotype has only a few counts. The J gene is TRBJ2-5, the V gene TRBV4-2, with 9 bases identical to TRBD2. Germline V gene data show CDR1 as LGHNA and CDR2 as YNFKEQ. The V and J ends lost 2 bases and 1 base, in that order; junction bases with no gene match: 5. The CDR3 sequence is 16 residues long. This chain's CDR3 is CASSQPQRGAQETQYF. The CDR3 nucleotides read TGTGCCAGCAGCCAACCACAGCGGGGGGCCCAAGAGACCCAGTACTTC.

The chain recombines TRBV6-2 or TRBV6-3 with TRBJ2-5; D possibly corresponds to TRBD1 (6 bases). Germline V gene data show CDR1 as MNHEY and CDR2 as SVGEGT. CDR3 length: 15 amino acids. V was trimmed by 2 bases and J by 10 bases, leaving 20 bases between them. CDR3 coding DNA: TGTGCCAGCAGTTACCCGGAACAGGGCTCCCTGGGCCAGTACTTC. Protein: CASSYPEQGSLGQYF.

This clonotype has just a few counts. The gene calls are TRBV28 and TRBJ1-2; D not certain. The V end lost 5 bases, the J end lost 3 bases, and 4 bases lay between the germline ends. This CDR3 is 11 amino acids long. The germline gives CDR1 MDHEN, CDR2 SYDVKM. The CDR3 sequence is CASSVYYGYTF. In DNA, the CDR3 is TGTGCCAGCAGTGTCTACTATGGCTACACCTTC.

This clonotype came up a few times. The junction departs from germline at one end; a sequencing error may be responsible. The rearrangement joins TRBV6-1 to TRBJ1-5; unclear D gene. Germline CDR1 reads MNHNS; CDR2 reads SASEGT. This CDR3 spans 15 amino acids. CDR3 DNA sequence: TGTGCTAGCAGCACAGAGCATTATAGCAATCAGCCCCAGCATTTT. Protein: CASSTEHYSNQPQHF.

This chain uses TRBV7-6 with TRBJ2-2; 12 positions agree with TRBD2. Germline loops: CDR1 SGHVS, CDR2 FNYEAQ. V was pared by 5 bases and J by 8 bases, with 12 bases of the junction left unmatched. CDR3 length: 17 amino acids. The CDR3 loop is CASSPDLLAGGPGELFF. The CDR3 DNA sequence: TGTGCCAGCAGCCCGGACCTACTAGCGGGAGGTCCAGGGGAGCTGTTTTTT.

The CDR3 sequence is CASSLGRQVVGTEAFF. DNA for the CDR3: TGCGCCAGCAGCTTGGGGAGACAGGTCGTCGGCACTGAAGCTTTCTTT. V is TRBV5-1 and J is TRBJ1-1; D might be TRBD1 (6 bases). V was cut by 0 bases and J by 4 bases, with 16 bases left in between. CDR1 SGHRS and CDR2 YFSETQ come from the germline V gene. This CDR3 spans 16 amino acids.

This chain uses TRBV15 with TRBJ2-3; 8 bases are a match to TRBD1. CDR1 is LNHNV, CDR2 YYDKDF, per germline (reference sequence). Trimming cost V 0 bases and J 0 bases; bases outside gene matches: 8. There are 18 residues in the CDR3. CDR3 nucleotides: TGTGCCACCAGCAGAGAAGGAAGGGACAGGACTAGCACAGATACGCAGTATTTT. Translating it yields CATSREGRDRTSTDTQYF.